This T cell receptor beta chain was documented in a study of T-cell reconstitution after alpha-beta-depleted transplantation in children. General study findings and limits: T-cell numbers and diversity, one year after transplant, stemmed largely from T cells that were newly produced.

Using unique molecular identifiers, the investigators prepared the TCRbeta library. TCRdb processed the PCR reads anew with MiXCR; each CDR3 protein has one entry. Of roughly 500,000 distinct CDR3 sequences in the sample, about 10% were seen once. Trimming removed 5 bases at V and 8 bases at J, with 16 bases between. CDR3 length equals 13 residues. Germline V gene data show CDR1 as DFQATT and CDR2 as SNEGSKA (reference sequence). This clonotype showed up many times. As yet, its antigen is unknown. The clonotype was recovered from a child aged 2 to 10 with inherited bone marrow failure, due to receive a stem cell transplant. This sample comprised PBMCs, obtained before TCRalphabeta/CD19-depleted stem cell transplant. The V and J genes are TRBV20-1 and TRBJ2-1; D is undetermined. The CDR3: CSADRAGRHEQFF. The DNA of the CDR3 is TGCAGTGCTGATCGGGCCGGTCGGCATGAGCAGTTCTTC.